This TCR beta chain was sequenced in a study of blood T cell repertoires in COVID-19. Study-level background: Samples taken during acute and convalescent COVID-19 were collected in the United States, Italy and Spain. From T cells, B-cell-depleted T cells, or PBMCs came the material, which was cDNA or gDNA.

V gave up 1 base and J gave up 3 bases, with 10 bases separating them. This CDR3 has 15 residues. Germline loops: CDR1 SGHDN, CDR2 FVKESK. In the study's own analysis: From reference gene primer amplification, estimates of nucleated cell counts were derived. Only in-frame clones appear in the TCRdb table, and some are missing; sequencing was by immunoSEQ multiplex PCR. Clone size and the V and J calls come from that table; the DNA yielded D and trimming. The profile shows fewer than 50,000 clones, 83% of them singletons. Sequencing was carried out using peripheral blood. The gene calls are TRBV14 and TRBJ1-3; D is ambiguous. This receptor was taken from a woman at least 80 years old with active or convalescent COVID-19. DNA of the CDR3: TGTGCCAGCAGCCAAGGACTAGGGTATGGAAACACCATATATTTT. Translating it yields CASSQGLGYGNTIYF.